This record looks at one T cell receptor beta chain sequence and its context. The repertoire was sequenced with immunoSEQ multiplex PCR; TCRdb's copy has only in-frame clones and lacks some. The repertoire includes tens of thousands of clones, roughly 94% of them detected once, and around 0.5% sits in the top ten. Germline CDR1 and CDR2: SGHNT and YYREEE (reference sequence). CDR3 size: 15 residues. The trim removed 0 bases at V and 5 bases at J, leaving 2 bases unmatched. This entry is derived from a study of OX40 agonist ivuxolimab in advanced cancers. Patients had blood sampled at baseline and again on cycle 4 day 1 and cycle 7 day 1.

The receptor's source is an adult with an advanced solid tumor such as melanoma, head and neck, liver or kidney cancer. The chain links TRBV5-4 to TRBJ2-1; 10 positions agree with TRBD2. This specimen was CD4+ or CD8+ T cells sorted from blood, taken in a trial of the OX40 agonist ivuxolimab. The CDR3 DNA is TGTGCCAGCAGCTTGGAACTAGCGGGGCACAATGAGCAGTTCTTC. This codes for CASSLELAGHNEQFF.